A single T cell receptor beta chain is shown here with its context. No antigen is known for it. These data come from a study of blood T cells in healthy people across ages. General study results and limits: More naive CD4+ cells and higher diversity were found in long-lived than in aged donors. Diversity estimates from one million T cells were considered underestimates. Because sorting was not performed, PBMCs prevented conclusive naive versus antigen-experienced comparison.

Together with a sample-barcoded 5' primer, a J-beta primer mix was included in a second PCR lasting roughly 6 to 12 cycles. TCRdb re-called the 5' RACE reads through MiXCR, storing one row per CDR3 protein. This table holds around 850,000 distinct CDR3 sequences, about 36% found once. Peripheral blood was drawn, ten milliliters per donor. This CDR3 spans 15 amino acids. Germline CDR1 is SEHNR and CDR2 is FQNEAQ (reference sequence). V gave up 3 bases and J gave up 8 bases; unmatched junction bases: 3. This receptor was identified in a man aged 18 to 30 in good health. This sequence joins TRBV7-9 and TRBJ1-6; 11 bases fit TRBD1. The sequencing input was blood. CDR3 sequence (DNA): TGTGCCAGCAGCTTTACGGGACAGGGGGATTCACCCCTCCACTTT. Translating it yields CASSFTGQGDSPLHF. The complete variable domain, with remaining parts taken from reference TRBV7-9 and TRBJ1-6, reads DTGVSQNPRHKITKRGQNVTFRCDPISEHNRLYWYRQTLGQGPEFLTYFQNEAQLEKSRLLSDRFSAERPKGSFSTLEIQRTEQGDSAMYLCASSFTGQGDSPLHFGNGTRLTVT.